What follows are 10 T cell receptor beta chains derived from one specimen sequenced in a study of blood T cells in healthy people across ages. A second about 7 to 11 cycle PCR used barcoded and J-beta primers. TCRdb re-called the 5' RACE reads through MiXCR, storing one row per CDR3 protein. The sample lists under 2,000,000 distinct CDR3 sequences, less than 50% occurring once. The sample consisted of blood. These receptor sequences come from a woman in her forties in good health.

For the CDR3, the DNA is TGTGCCATCGGGGTAGGGGGGGGGCCTTACAATGAGCAGTTCTTC. It is translated as CAIGVGGGPYNEQFF. The chain links TRBV10-3 to TRBJ2-1, with TRBD2 as a possible D gene (7 bases). The germline V gene has CDR1 ENHRY and CDR2 SYGVKD. The ends were cut back, 8 bases at V and 4 bases at J, with 18 bases in the middle. This CDR3 region has 15 residues.

The rearrangement joins TRBV7-2 to TRBJ2-5; 8 nucleotides match TRBD2. CDR3 length: 17 residues. V lost 5 bases, J lost 0 bases, and 11 bases stayed unmatched. CDR1 is SGHTA, CDR2 FQGNSA, per germline. The CDR3 region is CASSRARKRGYQETQYF. CDR3 nucleotide sequence: TGTGCCAGCAGCCGAGCGAGGAAGCGGGGGTACCAAGAGACCCAGTACTTC.

This chain links TRBV7-2 with TRBJ2-3; D gene uncertain. V lost 0 bases and J lost 2, with 12 bases in between. Germline lookup yields CDR1 SGHTA and CDR2 FQGNSA. The CDR3 consists of 16 residues. The CDR3 coding sequence is TGTGCCAGCAGCTTAGCCCCCGGTTGGACCACAGATACGCAGTATTTT. This encodes CASSLAPGWTTDTQYF.

There are a few counts of this clonotype. The chain couples TRBV7-8 to TRBJ2-5; 12 positions agree with TRBD2. Trimming at V came to 1 base and at J to 5 bases, leaving 8 bases not matched to a gene. The CDR3 runs 17 residues. Germline lookup yields CDR1 SGHVS and CDR2 FQNEAQ. This CDR3 is CASSLGTSGTSGETQYF. The CDR3 bases are TGTGCCAGCAGCTTAGGGACTAGCGGGACGTCAGGGGAGACCCAGTACTTC. The full variable domain, its missing parts supplied by reference TRBV7-8 and TRBJ2-5, is GAGVSQSPRYKVAKRGQDVALRCDPISGHVSLFWYQQALGQGPEFLTYFQNEAQLDKSGLPSDRFFAERPEGSVSTLKIQRTQQEDSAVYLCASSLGTSGTSGETQYFGPGTRLLVL.

The chain links TRBV28 to TRBJ1-2; D possibly corresponds to TRBD1 (6 bases). CDR1 is MDHEN, CDR2 SYDVKM, per germline. Between the trimmed V and J ends, which lost 3 bases and 0 bases, there was a span of 14 bases. The CDR3 totals 16 residues. The CDR3 loop is CASSFHDRRANYGYTF. In DNA, the CDR3 is TGTGCCAGCAGTTTTCACGACAGGAGAGCTAACTATGGCTACACCTTC.

The chain recombines TRBV20-1 with TRBJ2-5; perhaps D is TRBD1 or TRBD2 (5 bases each). The DNA end favors TRBJ2-7, so the J call may be wrong. This CDR3 comprises 11 residues. Germline CDR1 is DFQATT and CDR2 is SNEGSKA (reference sequence). The CDR3 spells CSAPSQGEQYF. Written as DNA, the CDR3 is TGCAGTGCTCCTAGCCAGGGCGAGCAGTACTTC.

The rearrangement links TRBV6-2 or TRBV6-3 to TRBJ2-3; TRBD2 matches at 8 bases. Germline lookup yields CDR1 MNHEY and CDR2 SVGEGT. Germline trimming cut 6 bases from V and 4 bases from J; bases unmatched to any gene: 24. This CDR3 region has 20 residues. CDR3 nucleotides: TGTGCCAGCAGCCGACCCCAAGCGGGGGCCTTGAACACACACTCAGATACGCAGTATTTT. This encodes CASSRPQAGALNTHSDTQYF.

The V call is TRBV15, the J call TRBJ2-3; tentatively, D is TRBD2 (5 bases). Germline values: CDR1 LNHNV, CDR2 YYDKDF (reference sequence). V shed 0 bases and J shed 0 bases, with 10 bases lying between them. There are 16 residues in the CDR3. This chain's CDR3 is CATSRDRWTSTDTQYF. CDR3 DNA: TGTGCCACCAGCAGAGATAGATGGACTAGCACAGATACGCAGTATTTT. Full variable domain (remainder filled in from reference TRBV15 and TRBJ2-3): DAMVIQNPRYQVTQFGKPVTLSCSQTLNHNVMYWYQQKSSQAPKLLFHYYDKDFNNEADTPDNFQSRRPNTSFCFLDIRSPGLGDTAMYLCATSRDRWTSTDTQYFGPGTRLTVL.

This chain links TRBV2 with TRBJ1-1, with 7 bases identical to TRBD1. CDR1 SNHLY and CDR2 FYNNEI come from the germline V gene. CDR3 length equals 16 residues. V shed 1 base and J 1 base; nucleotides not matched to a gene: 6. The CDR3 DNA follows: TGTGCCAGCAGTGAAGGGTTTGGGACAGCGAACACTGAAGCTTTCTTT. Translated, it gives CASSEGFGTANTEAFF.

CDR3 residues: CSAKAGAYEQYF. In DNA, the CDR3 is TGCAGTGCTAAAGCGGGTGCCTACGAGCAGTACTTC. J is TRBJ2-7 and V is TRBV20-1; D might be TRBD2 (6 bases). V was clipped by 4 bases and J by 2 bases, with 9 bases between them. The length of the CDR3 is 12 residues. Germline loops: CDR1 DFQATT, CDR2 SNEGSKA (reference sequence).